A single sample is the source of the 6 T cell receptor beta chains below, sequenced in a study of type 1 and type 2 diabetes patients. Genomic DNA was the PCR template. Multiplex PCR with 30 forward and 13 reverse primers amplified the TCR beta CDR3. Via MiXCR, TCRdb re-called the multiplex PCR reads, giving one row per CDR3 protein. Of more than 250,000 distinct CDR3 sequences listed, more than 45% were seen once; the top ten hold around 15%. Source material: peripheral blood mononuclear cells (PBMCs). The receptors were gathered from a man between 18 and 35 years old with type 2 diabetes.

The genes are TRBV15 and TRBJ2-1; tentative D call: TRBD2 (6 bases). Germline V gene lookup returns CDR1 LNHNV and CDR2 YYDKDF (reference sequence). This CDR3 has 16 residues. Trimming pared 2 bases from V and 0 bases from J, leaving 11 bases between. CDR3 DNA sequence: TGTGCCACCAGCAGACTGGAGGGGAGCTCCTACAATGAGCAGTTCTTC. It yields the protein CATSRLEGSSYNEQFF.

The rearrangement links TRBV27 to TRBJ2-3, with 8 bases lining up with TRBD1. CDR1 is MNHEY and CDR2 is SMNVEV in the germline V gene (reference sequence). The V segment lost 5 bases and the J segment 3 bases; nucleotides outside the gene matches: 7. This CDR3 region has 15 residues. The CDR3 spells CASSRQGASTDTQYF. CDR3 bases: TGTGCCAGCAGTAGGCAGGGGGCATCTACAGATACGCAGTATTTT.

The V call is TRBV19, the J call TRBJ2-1; tentatively, D is TRBD2 (5 bases). Trimming removed 3 bases from V and 6 bases from J, with 9 bases in between. Germline V CDR1 and CDR2: LNHDA, SQIVND (reference sequence). This CDR3 comprises 13 residues. The CDR3: CASSISSGNEQFF. DNA for the CDR3: TGTGCCAGTAGTATTTCCAGCGGCAATGAGCAGTTCTTC.

The chain uses TRBV2 and TRBJ2-2; D is ambiguous. Between the trimmed V and J ends, which lost 6 bases and 4 bases, there was a span of 9 bases. Germline values: CDR1 SNHLY, CDR2 FYNNEI. The CDR3 has 13 residues. The CDR3 sequence is CASRVSPTGELFF. The CDR3 DNA is TGTGCCAGCAGGGTTAGCCCCACCGGGGAGCTGTTTTTT.

The sample holds a few counts of this clonotype. The chain has TRBV19 and TRBJ1-1; 9 bases line up with TRBD1. There are 14 residues in the CDR3. The V and J ends lost 3 bases and 5 bases, in that order; junction bases with no gene match: 4. Germline V gene data show CDR1 as LNHDA and CDR2 as SQIVND (reference sequence). CDR3 protein: CASSMGTGRTEAFF. Written as DNA, the CDR3 is TGTGCCAGTAGTATGGGGACAGGGAGAACTGAAGCTTTCTTT.

The V gene is TRBV7-3, the J gene TRBJ2-1, with D possibly TRBD2 on 6 matching bases. V lost 11 bases and J 5 bases, leaving 25 bases between the germline ends. The CDR3 totals 16 residues. Germline CDR1 SGHTA, CDR2 FQGTGA. This CDR3 reads CAGTFGPGGTDNEQFF. The CDR3 region has the DNA TGTGCCGGGACTTTCGGCCCAGGCGGGACCGACAATGAGCAGTTCTTC.